Each of the 10 T cell receptor beta chains below was sequenced from the same sample in a study of Graves' ophthalmopathy and Graves' hyperthyroidism. RNA transcripts were the source from which TCR beta CDR3 regions were amplified. HTBI primers were employed in first-round RT-PCR, then a second-round multiplex PCR followed. A single record per CDR3 protein comes from TCRdb applying MiXCR to the multiplex PCR reads. Seen here are a few hundred thousand distinct CDR3 sequences, about 17% observed once, and the top ten hold roughly 2.4%. The sample consisted of peripheral blood. The receptor set was obtained from an adult woman with stable Graves' hyperthyroidism.

This clonotype has at least ten counts. V gene TRBV19 combines with J gene TRBJ1-1, with D possibly TRBD1 on 6 matching bases. Germline lookup yields CDR1 LNHDA and CDR2 SQIVND (reference sequence). CDR3 size: 14 residues. V shed 6 bases and J shed 4 bases, with 15 bases lying between them. The CDR3 loop is CASSPSGALTEAFF. CDR3 DNA: TGTGCCAGTAGCCCCTCGGGGGCGCTCACTGAAGCTTTCTTT.

This clonotype was recorded a few times. The V and J genes are TRBV19 and TRBJ1-1; tentative D call: TRBD1 (5 bases). The CDR3 consists of 14 residues. CDR1 and CDR2 (germline): LNHDA, SQIVND (reference sequence). V shed 6 bases and J shed 3 bases, with 14 bases lying between them. The CDR3 is CASSSSLGDTEAFF. The CDR3 nucleotides are TGTGCCAGTAGCTCATCGTTAGGGGACACTGAAGCTTTCTTT. The full variable domain, with the rest looked up from reference TRBV19 and TRBJ1-1, is DGGITQSPKYLFRKEGQNVTLSCEQNLNHDAMYWYRQDPGQGLRLIYYSQIVNDFQKGDIAEGYSVSREKKESFPLTVTSAQKNPTAFYLCASSSSLGDTEAFFGQGTRLTVV.

This clonotype came up many times. Here the CDR3 DNA reads TGTGCCAGCAGCTTGGGGGACATACACACCGGGGAGCTGTTTTTT. As protein: CASSLGDIHTGELFF. The chain uses TRBV5-5 and TRBJ2-2; a weak D match, TRBD1 (6 bases). The CDR3 has 15 residues. V lost 0 bases and J 3 bases, leaving 9 bases between the germline ends. Per germline, CDR1 SGHKS and CDR2 YYEKEE (reference sequence). Using reference TRBV5-5 and TRBJ2-2 for the parts outside the CDR3, the full variable domain is DAGVTQSPTHLIKTRGQQVTLRCSPISGHKSVSWYQQVLGQGPQFIFQYYEKEERGRGNFPDRFSARQFPNYSSELNVNALLLGDSALYLCASSLGDIHTGELFFGEGSRLTVL.

This clonotype was seen at least ten times. This chain links TRBV30 with TRBJ1-6; 7 bases are a match to TRBD1. This CDR3 has 15 residues. The trim removed 2 bases at V and 8 bases at J, leaving 9 bases unmatched. CDR1 and CDR2 (germline): GTSNPN, SVGIG (reference sequence). The CDR3 region is CAWSYVRGFDSPLHF. The CDR3 nucleotides read TGTGCCTGGAGTTATGTCAGGGGGTTTGATTCACCCCTCCACTTT.

This clonotype was observed a few times. The rearrangement links TRBV12-5 to TRBJ2-2; 8 bases match TRBD2. The CDR3 is 13 residues long. With 5 bases clipped from V and 8 bases from J, the junction kept 4 bases outside the gene matches. Germline assignment: CDR1 LGHNT and CDR2 FRNRAP. This CDR3 is CASGPSGSGELFF. In nucleotides, the CDR3 is TGTGCTAGTGGTCCAAGCGGGAGTGGGGAGCTGTTTTTT.

The V gene is TRBV2, the J gene TRBJ2-5; possible D gene TRBD2, 5 bases. This CDR3 comprises 13 residues. Germline V gene data show CDR1 as SNHLY and CDR2 as FYNNEI. V shed 7 bases and J shed 5 bases, with 14 bases lying between them. In DNA form, the CDR3 reads TGTGCCAGCACCAAAGTAGAGCGGGAGACCCAGTACTTC. Translation: CASTKVERETQYF.

The V and J genes are TRBV6-1 and TRBJ2-1, with unresolved D. Germline assignment: CDR1 MNHNS and CDR2 SASEGT. There are 16 residues in the CDR3. Between the trimmed V and J ends, which lost 7 bases and 0 bases, there was a span of 16 bases. The CDR3 nucleotides are TGTGCCAGCACAATAGGTGCGGTAGGCTCCTACAATGAGCAGTTCTTC. Its protein is CASTIGAVGSYNEQFF.

This clonotype came up many times. The V gene is TRBV15, the J gene TRBJ2-4, with D hard to call. This CDR3 has 15 amino acids. CDR1 is LNHNV, CDR2 YYDKDF, per germline (reference sequence). Trimming pared 3 bases from V and 3 bases from J, leaving 12 bases between. CDR3 nucleotides: TGTGCCACCAGCAGGGCCGGAACACTCAAAAACATTCAGTACTTC. Residues: CATSRAGTLKNIQYF.

The gene calls are TRBV6-4 and TRBJ2-3; TRBD1 agrees at 7 bases. The CDR3 totals 17 residues. The V and J ends lost 9 bases and 3 bases, in that order; junction bases with no gene match: 18. Germline CDR1 reads MRHNA; CDR2 reads SNTAGT. The CDR3 DNA reads as TGTGCCAGAATCAGGGGGTACATCCCTAATAGGACAGATACGCAGTATTTT. Its protein product is CARIRGYIPNRTDTQYF.

This clonotype has a count of ten or more. The chain has TRBV2 and TRBJ2-2, with 10 bases fitting TRBD2. The junction had 4 bases not matched to a gene; V was cut back by 3 bases and J by 6 bases. The length of the CDR3 is 15 residues. Per the germline V gene, CDR1 is SNHLY and CDR2 is FYNNEI. CDR3 loop: CASSDASGSPGELFF. In nucleotides, the CDR3 is TGTGCCAGCAGTGATGCTAGCGGGAGCCCCGGGGAGCTGTTTTTT.